The 9 T cell receptor beta chains below all came from one sample that was sequenced in a study of blood T cell repertoires in COVID-19. Assay used: immunoSEQ multiplex PCR; TCRdb lists only in-frame clones, some missing. The sample has fewer than 35,000 clones; approximately 90% are singletons. Input material: peripheral blood. These receptors were collected from a man over 45 with active or convalescent COVID-19.

The J gene is TRBJ2-5, the V gene TRBV5-1; 9 nucleotides agree with TRBD2. This CDR3 has 15 residues. The J segment lost 3 bases and the V segment lost 0 bases, leaving 3 bases of the junction unmatched. CDR1 and CDR2 (germline): SGHRS, YFSETQ. The DNA of the CDR3 is TGCGCCAGCAGCTTGGGGGCTAGCGGGGAAGAGACCCAGTACTTC. It yields the protein CASSLGASGEETQYF.

The chain has TRBV6-1 and TRBJ2-7, with TRBD1 identical over 7 bases. Looked up from germline, CDR1 is MNHNS and CDR2 is SASEGT. V gave up 3 bases and J gave up 2 bases; unmatched junction bases: 4. The CDR3 loop spans 14 amino acids. The CDR3 loop is CASSDWDRPYEQYF. CDR3 coding DNA: TGTGCCAGCAGTGATTGGGACAGACCCTACGAGCAGTACTTC.

This chain joins TRBV19 and TRBJ2-1, with 12 bases identical to TRBD2. The CDR3 length is 19 residues. V shed 3 bases and J 0 bases; nucleotides not matched to a gene: 9. CDR1 LNHDA and CDR2 SQIVND come from the germline V gene (reference sequence). The CDR3 DNA reads as TGTGCCAGTAGTATCTTAGGACTAGCGGGACTCACCTCCTACAATGAGCAGTTCTTC. Translation: CASSILGLAGLTSYNEQFF.

This clone was found once. The chain uses TRBV4-2 and TRBJ2-1; D possibly corresponds to TRBD2 (6 bases). Germline lookup yields CDR1 LGHNA and CDR2 YNFKEQ. This CDR3 region has 17 residues. V lost 7 bases and J lost 3, with 22 bases in between. The CDR3 loop reads CASTPSTGTPIYNEQFF. In nucleotides, the CDR3 is TGTGCCAGCACCCCAAGTACCGGGACTCCAATCTACAATGAGCAGTTCTTC.

The chain combines TRBV5-8 with TRBJ1-5; TRBD1 matches 7 bases. This CDR3 has 15 residues. Germline loops: CDR1 SGHTS, CDR2 YDEGEE. With 4 bases clipped from V and 2 bases from J, the junction kept 6 bases outside the gene matches. The CDR3 reads CASSQGQVRNQPQHF. CDR3 nucleotides: TGTGCCAGCAGCCAAGGACAGGTTCGCAATCAGCCCCAGCATTTT.

CDR3 amino acids: CASSLTLSSGANVLTF. For the CDR3, the DNA is TGTGCCAGCAGCTTAACTTTGTCCTCTGGGGCCAACGTCCTGACTTTC. The J gene is TRBJ2-6, the V gene TRBV7-9, with D hard to call. Trimming cost V 2 bases and J 0 bases, with 8 bases left between them. This CDR3 has 16 residues. In germline, CDR1 is SEHNR, CDR2 FQNEAQ (reference sequence).

This rearrangement joins TRBV6-2 or TRBV6-3 to TRBJ2-1; D possibly corresponds to TRBD2 (5 bases). With 5 bases removed from V and 7 bases from J, the gap between germline ends came to 18 bases. CDR1 is MNHEY and CDR2 is SVGEGT in the germline V gene. The CDR3 has 15 amino acids. In DNA, the CDR3 is TGTGCCAGCAGTACCGATATTATCAGGAGGAATGAGCAGTTCTTC. It encodes CASSTDIIRRNEQFF.

This clone was found a few times. The rearrangement uses TRBV30 and TRBJ1-6, with D possibly TRBD1 on 5 matching bases. This CDR3 has 15 residues. The V gene's germline CDR1 is GTSNPN and CDR2 SVGIG (reference sequence). With 3 bases removed from V and 10 bases from J, the gap between germline ends came to 19 bases. CDR3 region: CAWSGRNRIFSPLHF. As DNA, the CDR3 is TGTGCCTGGAGCGGCCGCAACAGGATCTTCTCACCCCTCCACTTT.

This chain connects TRBV4-2 to TRBJ2-7, with TRBD2 matching 15 bases. The junction had 14 bases not matched to a gene; V was cut back by 3 bases and J by 2 bases. This CDR3 has 20 amino acids. Germline assignment: CDR1 LGHNA and CDR2 YNFKEQ. In nucleotides, the CDR3 is TGTGCCAGCAGCCACCAAGCCTGGGGCGGACTAGCGGGAGGGCCCTACGAGCAGTACTTC. This codes for CASSHQAWGGLAGGPYEQYF.